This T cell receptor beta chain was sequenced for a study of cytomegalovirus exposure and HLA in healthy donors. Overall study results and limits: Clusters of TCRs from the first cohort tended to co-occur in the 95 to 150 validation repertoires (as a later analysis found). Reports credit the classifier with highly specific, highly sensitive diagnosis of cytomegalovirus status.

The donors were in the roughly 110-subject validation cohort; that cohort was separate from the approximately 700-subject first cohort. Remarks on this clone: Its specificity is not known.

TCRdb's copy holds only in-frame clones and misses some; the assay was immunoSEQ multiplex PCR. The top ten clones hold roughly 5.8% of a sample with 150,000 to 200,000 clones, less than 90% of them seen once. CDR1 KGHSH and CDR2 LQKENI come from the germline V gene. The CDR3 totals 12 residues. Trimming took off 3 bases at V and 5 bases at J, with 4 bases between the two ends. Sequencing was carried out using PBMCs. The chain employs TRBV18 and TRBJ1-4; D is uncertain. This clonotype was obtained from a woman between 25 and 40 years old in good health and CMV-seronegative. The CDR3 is CASSPQNEKLFF. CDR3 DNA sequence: TGTGCCAGCTCACCTCAAAATGAAAAACTGTTTTTT.